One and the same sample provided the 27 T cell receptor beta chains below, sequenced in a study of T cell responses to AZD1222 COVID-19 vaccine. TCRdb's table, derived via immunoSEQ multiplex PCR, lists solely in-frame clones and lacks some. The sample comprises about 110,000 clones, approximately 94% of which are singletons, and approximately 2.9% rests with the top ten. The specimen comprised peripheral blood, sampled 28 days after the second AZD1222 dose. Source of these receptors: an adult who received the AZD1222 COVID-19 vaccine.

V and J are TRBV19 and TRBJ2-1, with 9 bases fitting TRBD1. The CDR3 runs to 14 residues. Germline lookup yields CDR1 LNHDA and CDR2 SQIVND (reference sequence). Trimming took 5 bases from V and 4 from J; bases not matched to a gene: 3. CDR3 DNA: TGTGCCAGTAGTGACAGGGGGGGATACAATGAGCAGTTCTTC. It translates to CASSDRGGYNEQFF.

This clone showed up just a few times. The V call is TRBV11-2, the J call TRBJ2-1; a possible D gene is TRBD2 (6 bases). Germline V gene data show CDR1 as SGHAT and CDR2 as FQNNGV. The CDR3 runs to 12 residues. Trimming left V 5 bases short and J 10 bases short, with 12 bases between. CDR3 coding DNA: TGTGCCAGCAGCCCGACGACTAGAGAGCAGTTCTTC. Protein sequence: CASSPTTREQFF.

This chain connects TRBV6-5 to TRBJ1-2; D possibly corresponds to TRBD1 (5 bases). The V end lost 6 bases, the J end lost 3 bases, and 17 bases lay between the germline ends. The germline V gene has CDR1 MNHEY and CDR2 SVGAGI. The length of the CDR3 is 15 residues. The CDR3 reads CASSPGPQTDYGYTF. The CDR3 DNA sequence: TGTGCCAGCAGCCCCGGGCCCCAGACAGACTATGGCTACACCTTC.

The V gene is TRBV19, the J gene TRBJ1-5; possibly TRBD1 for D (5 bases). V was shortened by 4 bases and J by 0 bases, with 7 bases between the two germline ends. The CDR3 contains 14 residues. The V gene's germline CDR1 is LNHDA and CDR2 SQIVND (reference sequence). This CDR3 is CASSRQLSNQPQHF. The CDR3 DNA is TGTGCCAGTAGTAGACAGCTTAGCAATCAGCCCCAGCATTTT.

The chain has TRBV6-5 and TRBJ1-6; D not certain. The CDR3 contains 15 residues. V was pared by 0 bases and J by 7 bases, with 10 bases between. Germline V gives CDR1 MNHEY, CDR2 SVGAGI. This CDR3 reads CASSYSYRSNSPLHF. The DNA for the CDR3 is TGTGCCAGCAGTTACTCGTACAGATCCAATTCACCCCTCCACTTT.

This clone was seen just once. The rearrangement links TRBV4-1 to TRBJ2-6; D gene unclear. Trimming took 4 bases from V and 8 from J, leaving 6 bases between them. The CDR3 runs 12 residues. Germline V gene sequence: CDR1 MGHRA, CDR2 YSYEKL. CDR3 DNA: TGCGCCAGCAGCCCCGGGCCCAACGTCCTGACTTTC. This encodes CASSPGPNVLTF.

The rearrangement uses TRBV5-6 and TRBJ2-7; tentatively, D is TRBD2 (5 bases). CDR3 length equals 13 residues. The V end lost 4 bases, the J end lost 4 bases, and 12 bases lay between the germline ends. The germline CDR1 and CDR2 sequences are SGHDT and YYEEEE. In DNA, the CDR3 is TGTGCCAGCAGCCGGGATTTGATTTACGAGCAGTACTTC. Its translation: CASSRDLIYEQYF.

CDR3 nucleotide sequence: TGTGCCAGCAGCCTACAGGGAGTCACTGAAGCTTTCTTT. Protein sequence: CASSLQGVTEAFF. The chain is built from TRBV2 and TRBJ1-1, with D maybe TRBD1 (6 bases). V lost 6 bases and J lost 4, with 12 bases in between. The CDR3 consists of 13 residues. Per the germline V gene, CDR1 is SNHLY and CDR2 is FYNNEI.

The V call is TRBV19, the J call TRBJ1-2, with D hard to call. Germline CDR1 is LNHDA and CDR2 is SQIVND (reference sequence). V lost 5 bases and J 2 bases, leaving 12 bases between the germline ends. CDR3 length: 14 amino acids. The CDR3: CASSLGGPNYGYTF. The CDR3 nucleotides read TGTGCCAGTAGTCTCGGAGGTCCCAACTATGGCTACACCTTC.

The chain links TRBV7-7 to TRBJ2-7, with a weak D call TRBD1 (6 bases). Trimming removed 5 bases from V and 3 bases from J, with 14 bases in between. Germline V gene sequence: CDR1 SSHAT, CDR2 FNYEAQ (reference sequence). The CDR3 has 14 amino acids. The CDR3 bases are TGTGCCAGCAGCCCGGGGTCACAGGGCTACGAGCAGTACTTC. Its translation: CASSPGSQGYEQYF. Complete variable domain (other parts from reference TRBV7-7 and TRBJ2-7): GAGVSQSPRYKVTKRGQDVTLRCDPISSHATLYWYQQALGQGPEFLTYFNYEAQPDKSGLPSDRFSAERPEGSISTLTIQRTEQRDSAMYRCASSPGSQGYEQYFGPGTRLTVT.

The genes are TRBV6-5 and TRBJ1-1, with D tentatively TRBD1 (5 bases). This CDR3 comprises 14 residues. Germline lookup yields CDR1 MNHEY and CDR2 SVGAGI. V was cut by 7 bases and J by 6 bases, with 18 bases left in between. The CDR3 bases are TGTGCCAGCACCTTCTCCCTAGGGGTGGCTGAAGCTTTCTTT. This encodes CASTFSLGVAEAFF.

CDR3 DNA sequence: TGTGCCAGCAGCGTAGGGGCGGGGGGGTTCTACAATGAGCAGTTCTTC. Residues: CASSVGAGGFYNEQFF. V and J are TRBV9 and TRBJ2-1, with 9 bases fitting TRBD2. Germline assignment: CDR1 SGDLS and CDR2 YYNGEE. CDR3 length equals 16 residues. J was trimmed by 3 bases and V by 0 bases; bases with no gene match: 4. Supplemented by reference TRBV9 and TRBJ2-1, the full variable domain reads DSGVTQTPKHLITATGQRVTLRCSPRSGDLSVYWYQQSLDQGLQFLIQYYNGEERAKGNILERFSAQQFPDLHSELNLSSLELGDSALYFCASSVGAGGFYNEQFFGPGTRLTVL.

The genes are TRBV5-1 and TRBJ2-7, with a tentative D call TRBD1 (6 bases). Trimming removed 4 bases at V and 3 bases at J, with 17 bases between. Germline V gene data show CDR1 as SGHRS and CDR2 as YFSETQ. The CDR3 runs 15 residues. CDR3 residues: CASSPPPGVGYEQYF. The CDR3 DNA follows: TGCGCCAGCAGCCCTCCTCCAGGGGTTGGCTACGAGCAGTACTTC.

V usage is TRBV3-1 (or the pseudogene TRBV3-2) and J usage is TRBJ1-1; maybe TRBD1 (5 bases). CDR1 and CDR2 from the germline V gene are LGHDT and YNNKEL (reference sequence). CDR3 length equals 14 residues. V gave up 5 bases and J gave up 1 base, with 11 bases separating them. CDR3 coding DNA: TGTGCCAGCAGCTCAGAAGACAGGAACACTGAAGCTTTCTTT. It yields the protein CASSSEDRNTEAFF.

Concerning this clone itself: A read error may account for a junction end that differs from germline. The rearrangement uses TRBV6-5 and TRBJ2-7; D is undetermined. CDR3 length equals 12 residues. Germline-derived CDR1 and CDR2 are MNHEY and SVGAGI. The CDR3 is CASSYKGAGPHF. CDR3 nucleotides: TGTGCCAGCAGTTACAAGGGCGCCGGTCCCCACTTC.

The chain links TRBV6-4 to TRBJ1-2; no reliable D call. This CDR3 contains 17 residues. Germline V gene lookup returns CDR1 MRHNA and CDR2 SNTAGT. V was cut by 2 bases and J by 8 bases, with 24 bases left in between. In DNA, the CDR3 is TGTGCCAGCAGTGACAGCCATCATGCGGAAGCTGAGGACGGCTACACCTTC. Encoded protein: CASSDSHHAEAEDGYTF.

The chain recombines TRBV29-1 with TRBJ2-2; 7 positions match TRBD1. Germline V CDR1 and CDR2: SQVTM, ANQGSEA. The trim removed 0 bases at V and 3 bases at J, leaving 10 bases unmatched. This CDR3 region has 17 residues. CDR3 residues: CSVEDRGGRGHTGELFF. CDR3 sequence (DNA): TGCAGCGTTGAAGATCGGGGTGGAAGGGGGCACACCGGGGAGCTGTTTTTT.

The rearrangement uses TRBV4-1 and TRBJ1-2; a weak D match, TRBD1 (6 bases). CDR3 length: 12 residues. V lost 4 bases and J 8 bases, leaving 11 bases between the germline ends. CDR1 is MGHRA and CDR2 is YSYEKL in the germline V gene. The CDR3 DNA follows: TGCGCCAGCAGCCTCGGGGGGGCGGGCTACACCTTC. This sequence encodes CASSLGGAGYTF.

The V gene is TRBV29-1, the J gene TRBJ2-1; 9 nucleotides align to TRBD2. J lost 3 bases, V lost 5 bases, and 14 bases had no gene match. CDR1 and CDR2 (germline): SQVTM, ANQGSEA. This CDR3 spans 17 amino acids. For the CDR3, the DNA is TGCAGCGTTCCTAAGGGTAGCGGGGGCGACATCTACAATGAGCAGTTCTTC. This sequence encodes CSVPKGSGGDIYNEQFF.

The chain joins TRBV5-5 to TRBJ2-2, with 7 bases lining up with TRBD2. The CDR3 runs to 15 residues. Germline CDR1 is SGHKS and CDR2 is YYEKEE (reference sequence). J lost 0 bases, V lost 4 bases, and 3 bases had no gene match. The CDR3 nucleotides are TGTGCCAGCAGCCCAAGCGGGACGAACACCGGGGAGCTGTTTTTT. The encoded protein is CASSPSGTNTGELFF. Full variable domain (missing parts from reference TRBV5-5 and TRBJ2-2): DAGVTQSPTHLIKTRGQQVTLRCSPISGHKSVSWYQQVLGQGPQFIFQYYEKEERGRGNFPDRFSARQFPNYSSELNVNALLLGDSALYLCASSPSGTNTGELFFGEGSRLTVL.

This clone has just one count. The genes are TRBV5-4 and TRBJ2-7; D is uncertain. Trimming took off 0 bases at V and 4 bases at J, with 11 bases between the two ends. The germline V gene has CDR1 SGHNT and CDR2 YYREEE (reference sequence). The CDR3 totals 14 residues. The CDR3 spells CASSLDGIGYEQYF. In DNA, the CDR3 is TGTGCCAGCAGCTTGGACGGAATAGGGTACGAGCAGTACTTC.

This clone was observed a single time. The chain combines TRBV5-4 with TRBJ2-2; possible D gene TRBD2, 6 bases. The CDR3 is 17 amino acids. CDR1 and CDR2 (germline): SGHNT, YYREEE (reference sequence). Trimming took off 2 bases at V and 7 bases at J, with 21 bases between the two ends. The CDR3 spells CASSLPGVLSEGGELFF. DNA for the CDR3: TGTGCCAGCAGCTTACCGGGGGTCCTCAGTGAAGGCGGGGAGCTGTTTTTT.

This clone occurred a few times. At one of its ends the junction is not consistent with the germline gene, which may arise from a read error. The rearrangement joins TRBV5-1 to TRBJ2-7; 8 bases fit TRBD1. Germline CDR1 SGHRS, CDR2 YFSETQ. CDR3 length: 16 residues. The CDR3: CASSRGTGTSSNEQYF. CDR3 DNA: TGCGCCAGCAGCCGTGGGACAGGAACCTCCTCCAACGAGCAGTACTTC.

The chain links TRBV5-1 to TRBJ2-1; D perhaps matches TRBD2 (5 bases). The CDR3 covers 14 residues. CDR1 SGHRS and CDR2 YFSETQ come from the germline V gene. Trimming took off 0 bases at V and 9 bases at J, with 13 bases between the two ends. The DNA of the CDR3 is TGCGCCAGCAGCTTGGGGGGAGTAGCTACTGAGCAGTTCTTC. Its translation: CASSLGGVATEQFF.

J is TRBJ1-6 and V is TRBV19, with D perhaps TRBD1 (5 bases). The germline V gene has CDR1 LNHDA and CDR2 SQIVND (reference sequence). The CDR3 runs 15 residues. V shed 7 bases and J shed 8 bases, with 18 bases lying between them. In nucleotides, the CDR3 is TGTGCCAGTACCACCATAACAGGCGGAGATTCACCCCTCCACTTT. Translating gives CASTTITGGDSPLHF.

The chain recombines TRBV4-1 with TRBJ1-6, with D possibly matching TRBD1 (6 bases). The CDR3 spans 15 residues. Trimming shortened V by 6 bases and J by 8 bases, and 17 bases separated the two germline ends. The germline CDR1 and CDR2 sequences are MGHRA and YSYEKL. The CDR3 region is CASSLKQGEDSPLHF. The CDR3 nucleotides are TGCGCCAGCAGTTTAAAACAGGGAGAGGATTCACCCCTCCACTTT.

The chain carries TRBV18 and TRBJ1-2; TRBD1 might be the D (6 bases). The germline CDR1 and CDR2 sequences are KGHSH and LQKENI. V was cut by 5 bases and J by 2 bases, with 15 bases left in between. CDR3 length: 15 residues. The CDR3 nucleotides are TGTGCCAGCTCAAGGGACACAAAATCGAACTATGGCTACACCTTC. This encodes CASSRDTKSNYGYTF.